Each of the 17 T cell receptor beta chains below was sequenced from the same sample in a study of immune heterogeneity within non-small cell lung tumors. The authors amplified TCR beta CDR3 by multiplex PCR with 32 V and 13 J primers. TCRdb fed the multiplex PCR reads into MiXCR, producing one record per CDR3 protein. The table has about 16,000 distinct CDR3 sequences, 25% to 35% seen once. Template was bulk tumor genomic DNA, 550 to 650 ng per sample. Several spatially distant biopsies were obtained per primary tumor intraoperatively. The study enrolled patients with untreated, newly diagnosed non-small cell lung cancer who underwent curative surgery. Sequencing used lung tumor tissue. These receptors were obtained from a man in his forties with non-small cell lung cancer.

Many counts were recorded for this clonotype. The CDR3 nucleotides are TGTGCCAGCAGCTTAGCAAGGACTAGCGGCTACGAGCAGTACTTC. Residues: CASSLARTSGYEQYF. The V gene is TRBV7-9, the J gene TRBJ2-7, with 10 bases identical to TRBD2. The CDR3 spans 15 residues. The V and J ends lost 0 bases and 3 bases, in that order; junction bases with no gene match: 2. Germline V CDR1 and CDR2: SEHNR, FQNEAQ (reference sequence).

This clonotype was seen many times. The rearrangement joins TRBV11-3 to TRBJ2-2; D is perhaps TRBD1 (6 bases). This CDR3 comprises 15 residues. V was pared by 1 base and J by 1 base, with 7 bases between. Germline V gene sequence: CDR1 SGHNT, CDR2 YENEEA. The CDR3 bases are TGTGCCAGCAGCTTAGGGGGACAGAACACCGGGGAGCTGTTTTTT. This encodes CASSLGGQNTGELFF. The full variable domain, in which reference TRBV11-3 and TRBJ2-2 provide the parts outside the CDR3, is EAGVVQSPRYKIIEKKQPVAFWCNPISGHNTLYWYLQNLGQGPELLIRYENEEAVDDSQLPKDRFSAERLKGVDSTLKIQPAELGDSAVYLCASSLGGQNTGELFFGEGSRLTVL.

A note on this clonotype: The junction shows a germline mismatch at one end, possibly a read error. DNA of the CDR3: TGTGCAACCAGTGATCCCCTGGGCGCGATTGAAGAGACCCAGTGCTTC. Translated, it gives CATSDPLGAIEETQCF. The chain combines TRBV24-1 with TRBJ2-5; no reliable D call. From germline, CDR1 is KGHDR and CDR2 SFDVKD. The CDR3 spans 16 residues.

This clonotype was seen repeatedly, ten times or more. The chain joins TRBV28 to TRBJ1-2; D gene uncertain. The ends were cut back, 2 bases at V and 4 bases at J, with 11 bases in the middle. Germline loops: CDR1 MDHEN, CDR2 SYDVKM. This CDR3 has 14 residues. Written as DNA, the CDR3 is TGTGCCAGCAGTTTAGATCCGTCCGCCTATGGCTACACCTTC. It translates to CASSLDPSAYGYTF.

CDR3 sequence (DNA): TGTGCCAGCACTGTTGCACGGAACACTGAAGCTTTCTTT. Residues: CASTVARNTEAFF. The chain carries TRBV5-6 and TRBJ1-1; no clear D. The length of the CDR3 is 13 residues. V was trimmed by 6 bases and J by 1 base, leaving 10 bases between them. Per germline, CDR1 SGHDT and CDR2 YYEEEE.

This chain connects TRBV12-3 or TRBV12-4 to TRBJ1-1; no clear D gene. Trimming removed 7 bases from V and 5 bases from J, with 14 bases in between. This CDR3 contains 13 residues. The CDR3 loop reads CASNLNPETEAFF. CDR3 sequence (DNA): TGTGCCAGCAATCTGAACCCGGAAACTGAAGCTTTCTTT.

With regard to this clonotype: The junction shows a germline mismatch at one end, possibly a read error. The genes are TRBV7-9 and TRBJ2-2; possibly TRBD2 for D (6 bases). This CDR3 region has 13 residues. Germline CDR1 is SEHNR and CDR2 is FQNEAQ (reference sequence). Here the CDR3 reads CARSLTGGGELFF. CDR3 nucleotides: TGTGCCAGAAGCTTAACTGGAGGGGGGGAGCTGTTTTTT. Using reference TRBV7-9 and TRBJ2-2 for the parts outside the CDR3, the full variable domain is DTGVSQNPRHKITKRGQNVTFRCDPISEHNRLYWYRQTLGQGPEFLTYFQNEAQLEKSRLLSDRFSAERPKGSFSTLEIQRTEQGDSAMYLCARSLTGGGELFFGEGSRLTVL.

CDR3 DNA sequence: TGTGCCACCTCACTAGCGGGGGAAGAGACCCAGTACTTC. Its translation: CATSLAGEETQYF. The chain is built from TRBV24-1 and TRBJ2-5; 11 bases match TRBD2. This CDR3 comprises 13 residues. V was pared by 9 bases and J by 3 bases, with 2 bases of the junction left unmatched. Germline V CDR1 and CDR2: KGHDR, SFDVKD.

CDR3 amino acids: CASSLYRDRGQEAFF. CDR3 bases: TGTGCCAGCAGCCTCTACCGGGACAGGGGGCAGGAAGCTTTCTTT. The rearrangement joins TRBV3-1 to TRBJ1-1; 12 bases agree with TRBD1. CDR1 is LGHDT and CDR2 is YNNKEL in the germline V gene (reference sequence). Losses at the gene ends were 4 bases for V and 8 bases for J; bases not matched to a gene: 8. This CDR3 spans 15 amino acids.

This clonotype has just one count. This may stem from a read error, because a much larger clone lies one nucleotide away. The genes are TRBV4-3 and TRBJ2-1; D is ambiguous. Per the germline V gene, CDR1 is LGHNA and CDR2 is YSLEER. This CDR3 has 13 amino acids. The CDR3 coding sequence is TGCGCCAGCAGCCAAGAGGGGTGGAATGATCAGTTCTTC. Translated: CASSQEGWNDQFF.

This clonotype has a count of ten or more. This sequence joins TRBV6-5 and TRBJ1-1; no definite D call. Germline-derived CDR1 and CDR2 are MNHEY and SVGAGI. Trimming removed 2 bases at V and 5 bases at J, with 12 bases between. This CDR3 has 14 residues. The CDR3 loop reads CASSYRPGRTEAFF. The DNA for the CDR3 is TGTGCCAGCAGTTACCGGCCTGGAAGAACTGAAGCTTTCTTT.

The genes are TRBV5-1 and TRBJ2-1, with a tentative D call TRBD2 (5 bases). This CDR3 is built from 14 residues. Per germline, CDR1 SGHRS and CDR2 YFSETQ. The germline V and J ends were trimmed by 2 bases and 8 bases, with 14 bases remaining between them. In nucleotides, the CDR3 is TGCGCCAGCAGCTTAGGGATTAGCGCCGATGAGCAGTTCTTC. As protein: CASSLGISADEQFF.

This clonotype counts as medium-sized. This rearrangement joins TRBV28 to TRBJ1-4; 9 positions agree with TRBD1. CDR1 MDHEN and CDR2 SYDVKM come from the germline V gene. This CDR3 is 13 amino acids long. J gave up 8 bases and V 6 bases, and 4 bases lay outside the gene matches. The CDR3 DNA sequence: TGTGCCAGCAGAACAGGGGGCTGGGAAAAACTGTTTTTT. Amino acid sequence: CASRTGGWEKLFF.

Notes on this clonotype: This clone may be a read error of a much larger clone one base away. The chain joins TRBV20-1 to TRBJ1-5, with D maybe TRBD1 (5 bases). This CDR3 comprises 12 residues. Germline V gives CDR1 DFQATT, CDR2 SNEGSKA (reference sequence). This CDR3 is CSVGRRGQRQHF. Written as DNA, the CDR3 is TGCAGTGTGGGCCGAAGGGGTCAGCGCCAGCATTTT.

Sample share makes this clonotype medium-sized (0.01 to 0.1%). The chain links TRBV10-3 to TRBJ1-2; D remains ambiguous. CDR1 is ENHRY, CDR2 SYGVKD, per germline. CDR3 size: 13 residues. Trimming cost V 11 bases and J 2 bases, with 15 bases left between them. The DNA for the CDR3 is TGTGCCCATACCCGGGCAGAGAACTATGGCTACACCTTC. Amino acids: CAHTRAENYGYTF.

This clonotype is judged medium-sized. The chain carries TRBV5-1 and TRBJ2-7; 9 bases match TRBD1. CDR1 is SGHRS, CDR2 YFSETQ, per germline. V lost 0 bases to trimming and J lost 7 bases; unmatched junction nucleotides: 11. CDR3 size: 16 residues. CDR3 residues: CASSLAFGQGIREQYF. The DNA of the CDR3 is TGCGCCAGCAGCTTGGCGTTTGGACAGGGGATAAGGGAGCAGTACTTC.

Regarding this clonotype: This clone may be a read error of a much larger clone one base away. The chain links TRBV29-1 to TRBJ2-7; D remains ambiguous. CDR1 is SQVTM and CDR2 is ANQGSEA in the germline V gene. V was pared by 8 bases and J by 3 bases, with 14 bases between. The CDR3 is made up of 12 amino acids. The CDR3 bases are TGCAGCCCCCTTAAACCGAGCTACGAGCAGTACTTC. Its protein is CSPLKPSYEQYF.